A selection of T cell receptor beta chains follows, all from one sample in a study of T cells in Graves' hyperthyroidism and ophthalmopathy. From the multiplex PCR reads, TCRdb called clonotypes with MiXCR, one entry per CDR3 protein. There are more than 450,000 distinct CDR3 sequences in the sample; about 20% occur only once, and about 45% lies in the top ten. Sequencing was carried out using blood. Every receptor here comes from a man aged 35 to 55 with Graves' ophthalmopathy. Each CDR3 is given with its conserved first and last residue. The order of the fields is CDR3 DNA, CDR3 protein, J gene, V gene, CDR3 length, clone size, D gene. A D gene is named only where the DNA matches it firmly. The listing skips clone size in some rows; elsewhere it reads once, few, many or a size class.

TGCAGCGCCCGGACAGGGGAAAATTCACCCCTCCACTTT	CSARTGENSPLHF	TRBJ1-6	TRBV29-1	13	few	TRBD1
TGTGCCAGCAGCTTAGTTCAGGGCGAGAACACTGAAGCTTTCTTT	CASSLVQGENTEAFF	TRBJ1-1	TRBV7-8	15	few	.
TGTGCCAGCAGCTTACCCCCCGGGACTCACGCGAACACCGGGGAGCTGTTTTTT	CASSLPPGTHANTGELFF	TRBJ2-2	TRBV7-2	18	.	.
TGTGCCAGCAGTTTTAGGCCGGGACAGCTCTATGGCTACACCTTC	CASSFRPGQLYGYTF	TRBJ1-2	TRBV7-6	15	.	TRBD1
TGTGCCAGTACCCAGTATCCGGGACAGCTCACAGATACGCAGTATTTT	CASTQYPGQLTDTQYF	TRBJ2-3	TRBV19	16	.	TRBD1
TGCGCCAGCAGCCAAGAGGACAGGGAACAGAACACTGAAGCTTTCTTT	CASSQEDREQNTEAFF	TRBJ1-1	TRBV4-1	16	.	TRBD1
TGTGCCAGCAGTTACTGGGGCGGGGGCTACGAGCAGTACTTC	CASSYWGGGYEQYF	TRBJ2-7	TRBV6-9	14	.	TRBD2
TGTGCCAGCAGCCGTGACAGGGTTGCCTACAATGAGCAGTTCTTC	CASSRDRVAYNEQFF	TRBJ2-1	TRBV7-2	15	many	TRBD1
TGTGCCAGCAGTTTTGGCCGACTCGGTCAGCCCCAGCATTTT	CASSFGRLGQPQHF	TRBJ1-5	TRBV12-3/TRBV12-4	14	many	.
TGCAGTGCCCTGGGACAGGGTATTCGCTACGAGCAGTACTTC	CSALGQGIRYEQYF	TRBJ2-7	TRBV20-1	14	.	TRBD1
TGTGCCAGCAGGAAGGAAGGACAGAGAGGCCCCTACGAGCAGTACTTC	CASRKEGQRGPYEQYF	TRBJ2-7	TRBV12-3/TRBV12-4	16	many	.
TGTGCCAGCAGTCCAATTTACGGTGACACGATTCCAAACACTGAAGCTTTCTTT	CASSPIYGDTIPNTEAFF	TRBJ1-1	TRBV6-1	18	few	.
TGTGCCAGCAGCGCGATTACATTTTTTGAAGCTTTCTTT	CASSAITFFEAFF	TRBJ1-1	TRBV7-2	13	.	.
TGTGCCAGCAGCCCCCGGGATGGCTACACCTTC	CASSPRDGYTF	TRBJ1-2	TRBV5-5	11	few	.
TGTGCCAGCAGTTTACCGGGAATTGCTAATGAAAAACTGTTTTTT	CASSLPGIANEKLFF	TRBJ1-4	TRBV28	15	.	.
TGTGCCAGCAGAGATGGACTAGCGGGAGTTCGTGAGCAGTTCTTC	CASRDGLAGVREQFF	TRBJ2-1	TRBV2	15	many	TRBD2
TGCGCCAGCAGCCTTCGGACAGACCAAGAGACCCAGTACTTC	CASSLRTDQETQYF	TRBJ2-5	TRBV5-1	14	many	.
TGTGCCAGCAGTTACGGAGGTTACGAAAACACCATATATTTT	CASSYGGYENTIYF	TRBJ1-3	TRBV6-5	14	.	.
TGCAGCGTTGAAGTGACCGCTGGGGTTAACACCGGGGAGCTGTTTTTT	CSVEVTAGVNTGELFF	TRBJ2-2	TRBV29-1	16	few	.
TGTGCCAGCAGCCTTATGGCAGATACGCAGTATTTT	CASSLMADTQYF	TRBJ2-3	TRBV13	12	.	.
TGCAGTGCTAGAGGTCGAGGCGCAGGGAGAGCAGATACGCAGTATTTT	CSARGRGAGRADTQYF	TRBJ2-3	TRBV20-1	16	many	.
TGTGCCAGCAGCTTAGCCCCGGGACTAGCGGTTCTTGAGCAGTTCTTC	CASSLAPGLAVLEQFF	TRBJ2-1	TRBV7-8	16	.	TRBD2
TGCAGCGTTGAAGGTGGAGCAGGGACGACGATGAACACTGAAGCTTTCTTT	CSVEGGAGTTMNTEAFF	TRBJ1-1	TRBV29-1	17	.	.
TGTGCCAGCAGTCCTAGCGAGAACAATGAGCAGTTCTTC	CASSPSENNEQFF	TRBJ2-1	TRBV12-3/TRBV12-4	13	.	.
TGTGCCAGTAGTCCGAGACAGGGGCCTACTGGAAACACCATATATTTT	CASSPRQGPTGNTIYF	TRBJ1-3	TRBV19	16	few	TRBD1
TGCGCCAGCAGCCAAGGGTATAGCAATCAGCCCCAGCATTTT	CASSQGYSNQPQHF	TRBJ1-5	TRBV2	14	many	.
TGTGCCAGCAGCCCCATCCTTGGTCGGGGTTTTAATCAGCCCCAGCATTTT	CASSPILGRGFNQPQHF	TRBJ1-5	TRBV7-9	17	.	.
TGTGCCAGCAGCTTAACAGGAATAGGCTACGAGCAGTACTTC	CASSLTGIGYEQYF	TRBJ2-7	TRBV13	14	.	.
TGTGCCAGCAGCTTGGTGGCGATAGGCGGATCACCCCTCCACTTT	CASSLVAIGGSPLHF	TRBJ1-6	TRBV5-6	15	few	.
TGTGCCAGCAGTTTATGGCCAGGGGAGGTTGAAGCTTTCTTT	CASSLWPGEVEAFF	TRBJ1-1	TRBV12-3/TRBV12-4	14	many	.
TGTGCCAGCAGTGAAGCGCTGGGCAGACCCCCCTACGAGCAGTACTTC	CASSEALGRPPYEQYF	TRBJ2-7	TRBV2	16	few	.
TGCGCCAGCAGCCTAAGAAAGGCCGGGGAGCTGTTTTTT	CASSLRKAGELFF	TRBJ2-2	TRBV4-3	13	few	.
TGCAGTGCTGATCCGACAGGGACAAGCACTGAAGCTTTCTTT	CSADPTGTSTEAFF	TRBJ1-1	TRBV20-1	14	.	TRBD1
TGTGCCAGTAGTGTTACAGGGTCTGGGGCCAACGTCCTGACTTTC	CASSVTGSGANVLTF	TRBJ2-6	TRBV19	15	few	.
TGTGCCAGCAGCAGATCCACTAGCGCGACCCAGTACTTC	CASSRSTSATQYF	TRBJ2-5	TRBV6-1	13	few	TRBD2
TGTGCCAGCAGGGGGAATGGGGAGAGGCTGTTTTTT	CASRGNGERLFF	TRBJ2-2	TRBV2	12	many	.
TGCGCCAGCAGCTTGGGGACCGCCGGGGAGCTGTTTTTT	CASSLGTAGELFF	TRBJ2-2	TRBV5-1	13	many	.